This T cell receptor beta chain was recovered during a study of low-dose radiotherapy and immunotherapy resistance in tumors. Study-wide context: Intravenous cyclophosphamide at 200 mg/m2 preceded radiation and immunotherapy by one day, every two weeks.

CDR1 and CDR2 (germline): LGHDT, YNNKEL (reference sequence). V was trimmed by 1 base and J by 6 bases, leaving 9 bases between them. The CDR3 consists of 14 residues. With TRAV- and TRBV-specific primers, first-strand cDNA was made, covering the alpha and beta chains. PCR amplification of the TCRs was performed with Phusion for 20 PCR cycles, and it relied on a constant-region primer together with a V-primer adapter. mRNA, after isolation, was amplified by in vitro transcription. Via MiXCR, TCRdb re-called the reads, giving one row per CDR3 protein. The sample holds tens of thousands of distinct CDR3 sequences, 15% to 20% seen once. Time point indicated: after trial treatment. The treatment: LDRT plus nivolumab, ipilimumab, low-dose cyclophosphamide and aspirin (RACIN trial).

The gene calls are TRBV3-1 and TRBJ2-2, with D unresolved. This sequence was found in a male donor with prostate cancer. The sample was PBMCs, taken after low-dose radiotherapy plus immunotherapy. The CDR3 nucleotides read TGTGCCAGCAGCCAAGGGCTAGTGGCCGGGGAGCTGTTTTTT. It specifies CASSQGLVAGELFF. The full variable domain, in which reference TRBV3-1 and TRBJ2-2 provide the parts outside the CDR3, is DTAVSQTPKYLVTQMGNDKSIKCEQNLGHDTMYWYKQDSKKFLKIMFSYNNKELIINETVPNRFSPKSPDKAHLNLHINSLELGDSAVYFCASSQGLVAGELFFGEGSRLTVL.